The clone carrying this TCR beta chain is a singleton in its sample. Its antigen remains unknown. Method: immunoSEQ multiplex PCR; TCRdb's copy keeps in-frame clones and lacks some. The sample holds roughly 110,000 clones, roughly 87% seen once. The data derive from a study of T cell responses to AZD1222 COVID-19 vaccine. Pooling covered second doses at about 4 or about 12 weeks. Study findings and constraints: The donor cohort was predominantly white British with a female majority, and clonal diversity may have been underestimated. Only after the peak T cell response were repertoires sampled. Two doses of AZD1222 preceded a rise in Spike-specific TCR breadth and depth.

Source: peripheral blood, taken 28 days after the second AZD1222 dose. The source is an adult who received the AZD1222 COVID-19 vaccine.

CDR3 DNA: TGTGCCAGCAGTTTCATTCCCGACAGGGAGGTCGAGCAGTACTTC. It yields the protein CASSFIPDREVEQYF. The chain is built from TRBV6-6 and TRBJ2-7; a possible D gene is TRBD1 (7 bases). The CDR3 is 15 residues long. V dropped 4 bases and J dropped 6 bases, with 19 bases sitting between them. The V gene's germline CDR1 is MNHNY and CDR2 SVGAGI (reference sequence).